The rows below give T cell receptor beta chains drawn from one sample of a study of shared clonotypes between healthy human individuals. Sequencing was performed with immunoSEQ multiplex PCR; in TCRdb, only in-frame clones are kept and a portion is missing. The table lists some 450,000 clones, 77% of them singletons, with 9.5% to 15% in the top ten. Sequencing input: PBMCs. The receptor set was obtained from a woman in her forties in good health. Some clones in this sample may be carry-over from other donors' samples. The CDR3 runs from the conserved cysteine through the conserved F or W. Each record gives: V gene, clone size, J gene, D gene, CDR3 protein, CDR3 DNA. A D gene is named only where the DNA matches it firmly. Clone size is shown for a subset of rows, as once, few, many or a class of expanded clone.

V: TRBV29-1; size: NA; J: TRBJ2-1; D: NA; CDR3: CSVEEEQFF; DNA: TGCAGCGTTGAAGAAGAGCAGTTCTTC
V: TRBV9; size: NA; J: TRBJ2-1; D: NA; CDR3: CASSVGPQEGNEQFF; DNA: TGTGCCAGCAGCGTAGGGCCGCAGGAAGGTAATGAGCAGTTCTTC
V: TRBV29-1; size: NA; J: TRBJ2-3; D: TRBD2; CDR3: CSVALAGTDTQYF; DNA: TGCAGCGTTGCGCTAGCGGGTACAGATACGCAGTATTTT
V: TRBV28; size: NA; J: TRBJ2-1; D: NA; CDR3: CASRRPPGYEQFF; DNA: TGTGCCAGCAGACGTCCTCCCGGCTATGAGCAGTTCTTC
V: TRBV2; size: NA; J: TRBJ2-3; D: NA; CDR3: CASSEYMGGRTDTQYF; DNA: TGTGCCAGCAGTGAATACATGGGGGGGCGGACAGATACGCAGTATTTT
V: TRBV7-2; size: NA; J: TRBJ1-5; D: TRBD1; CDR3: CASSSGGTVGQPQHF; DNA: TGTGCCAGCAGCTCAGGGGGGACAGTGGGCCAGCCCCAGCATTTT
V: TRBV7-2; size: once; J: TRBJ1-2; D: TRBD1; CDR3: CASSLRDSNGYTF; DNA: TGTGCCAGCAGCCTCCGGGACAGCAATGGCTACACCTTC
V: TRBV14; size: NA; J: TRBJ1-2; D: NA; CDR3: CASSQGWARGAYGYTF; DNA: TGTGCCAGCAGCCAAGGATGGGCTCGGGGGGCATATGGCTACACCTTC
V: TRBV5-5; size: NA; J: TRBJ2-6; D: NA; CDR3: CASRQVYSGANVLTF; DNA: TGTGCCAGCCGACAGGTTTACTCTGGGGCCAACGTCCTGACTTTC
V: TRBV9; size: once; J: TRBJ1-4; D: TRBD1; CDR3: CASSERQGEKLFF; DNA: TGTGCCAGCAGCGAACGACAGGGAGAAAAACTGTTTTTT
V: TRBV30; size: once; J: TRBJ1-2; D: NA; CDR3: CAWSGAVTNYGYTF; DNA: TGTGCCTGGAGTGGTGCAGTTACTAACTATGGCTACACCTTC
V: TRBV6-1; size: NA; J: TRBJ2-7; D: NA; CDR3: CASSELRTARQYF; DNA: TGTGCCAGCAGTGAATTGAGGACGGCCAGGCAGTACTTC
V: TRBV7-6; size: NA; J: TRBJ2-7; D: NA; CDR3: CASSLAGTLYEQYF; DNA: TGTGCCAGCAGCTTAGCCGGGACACTCTACGAGCAGTACTTC
V: TRBV4-3; size: NA; J: TRBJ1-1; D: NA; CDR3: CASSQAARGTEAFF; DNA: TGCGCCAGCAGCCAAGCGGCGAGGGGGACTGAAGCTTTCTTT
V: TRBV10-3; size: many; J: TRBJ2-6; D: NA; CDR3: CASSELDFSGANVLTF; DNA: TGTGCCAGCAGTGAATTGGACTTCTCTGGGGCCAACGTCCTGACTTTC
V: TRBV30; size: NA; J: TRBJ1-4; D: NA; CDR3: CAWSSPGEKLFF; DNA: TGTGCCTGGAGTTCGCCGGGCGAAAAACTGTTTTTT
V: TRBV12-5; size: NA; J: TRBJ1-1; D: NA; CDR3: CASGFWGSSLFGAFF; DNA: TGTGCTAGTGGTTTTTGGGGGTCGTCTCTTTTCGGAGCTTTCTTT
V: TRBV7-2; size: NA; J: TRBJ1-5; D: NA; CDR3: CASSLRSNQPQHF; DNA: TGTGCCAGCAGCTTAAGAAGCAATCAGCCCCAGCATTTT
V: TRBV28; size: NA; J: TRBJ1-1; D: TRBD1; CDR3: CASSQSGTGRLGTEAFF; DNA: TGTGCCAGCAGTCAGTCCGGGACAGGCAGGTTAGGCACTGAAGCTTTCTTT
V: TRBV6-6; size: NA; J: TRBJ2-3; D: TRBD2; CDR3: CASSRTSASTDTQYF; DNA: TGTGCCAGCAGTCGTACTAGCGCTAGCACAGATACGCAGTATTTT
V: TRBV5-6; size: NA; J: TRBJ1-2; D: NA; CDR3: CASSLRQPQDGYTF; DNA: TGTGCCAGCAGCCTCCGACAGCCCCAAGATGGCTACACCTTC
V: TRBV2; size: once; J: TRBJ2-2; D: TRBD2; CDR3: CASSETTSGIGTGELFF; DNA: TGTGCCAGCAGTGAGACGACTAGCGGGATAGGTACCGGGGAGCTGTTTTTT
V: TRBV27; size: NA; J: TRBJ1-1; D: NA; CDR3: CASSKGSTEAFF; DNA: TGTGCCAGCAGTAAGGGGTCCACTGAAGCTTTCTTT
V: TRBV6-5; size: NA; J: TRBJ1-2; D: NA; CDR3: CASNGVGGYTF; DNA: TGTGCCAGCAATGGGGTAGGAGGCTACACCTTC
V: TRBV7-2; size: NA; J: TRBJ1-1; D: TRBD1; CDR3: CASSFTGGTEAFF; DNA: TGTGCCAGCAGCTTTACAGGGGGCACTGAAGCTTTCTTT
V: TRBV10-3; size: NA; J: TRBJ1-3; D: NA; CDR3: CAIRQGSGNTIYF; DNA: TGTGCCATCAGGCAGGGGTCTGGAAACACCATATATTTT
V: TRBV7-2; size: few; J: TRBJ1-2; D: NA; CDR3: CASSLHRDSPHGYTF; DNA: TGTGCCAGCAGCTTGCACAGGGATTCCCCTCATGGCTACACCTTC
V: TRBV18; size: few; J: TRBJ1-1; D: NA; CDR3: CASSPPSRVDTEAFF; DNA: TGTGCCAGCTCACCACCAAGTCGGGTCGACACTGAAGCTTTCTTT
V: TRBV19; size: NA; J: TRBJ1-2; D: TRBD1; CDR3: CASSPGTGRNYGYTF; DNA: TGTGCCAGTAGCCCTGGGACAGGAAGGAACTATGGCTACACCTTC
V: TRBV7-9; size: NA; J: TRBJ2-7; D: NA; CDR3: CASSLTSLAAGQNEQYF; DNA: TGTGCCAGCAGCTTAACAAGTCTTGCCGCGGGACAGAACGAGCAGTACTTC
V: TRBV19; size: NA; J: TRBJ2-7; D: TRBD2; CDR3: CATSEASGTEQYF; DNA: TGTGCCACCTCCGAGGCTAGCGGGACCGAGCAGTACTTC
V: TRBV5-1; size: NA; J: TRBJ1-1; D: TRBD1; CDR3: CASCIQGRDTEAFF; DNA: TGCGCCAGCTGCATACAGGGGCGGGACACTGAAGCTTTCTTT
V: TRBV4-1; size: few; J: TRBJ1-2; D: NA; CDR3: CASSPWTDSNYGYTF; DNA: TGCGCCAGCAGCCCCTGGACAGACTCTAACTATGGCTACACCTTC
V: TRBV28; size: NA; J: TRBJ2-7; D: NA; CDR3: CASSTRHVLHF; DNA: TGTGCCAGCAGTACCCGACACGTCCTCCACTTC
V: TRBV28; size: many; J: TRBJ1-1; D: TRBD1; CDR3: CASSFGQGLDYTEAFF; DNA: TGTGCCAGCAGTTTCGGACAGGGCTTAGATTACACTGAAGCTTTCTTT
V: TRBV4-3; size: NA; J: TRBJ1-4; D: NA; CDR3: CASSHLRGSDEKLFF; DNA: TGCGCCAGCAGCCATCTCAGGGGATCGGATGAAAAACTGTTTTTT
V: TRBV7-3; size: NA; J: TRBJ1-1; D: NA; CDR3: CASSLEGSTEAFF; DNA: TGTGCCAGCAGCTTAGAAGGGTCAACTGAAGCTTTCTTT
V: TRBV7-9; size: NA; J: TRBJ1-2; D: TRBD1; CDR3: CASSMRRQGPYGYTF; DNA: TGTGCCAGCAGCATGCGAAGACAGGGTCCCTATGGCTACACCTTC
V: TRBV7-2; size: many; J: TRBJ1-2; D: NA; CDR3: CASSPVVLRDGYTF; DNA: TGTGCCAGCAGCCCGGTTGTTCTGAGGGATGGCTACACCTTC
V: TRBV2; size: NA; J: TRBJ2-3; D: NA; CDR3: CASSLARTDTQYF; DNA: TGTGCCAGCAGCCTAGCGCGCACAGATACGCAGTATTTT
V: TRBV7-2; size: NA; J: TRBJ1-3; D: TRBD1; CDR3: CASSPGTGGNTIYF; DNA: TGTGCCAGCAGCCCCGGAACAGGGGGGAACACCATATATTTT
V: TRBV5-1; size: NA; J: TRBJ2-7; D: TRBD1; CDR3: CASSLDGQGAYEQYF; DNA: TGCGCCAGCAGCTTGGACGGACAGGGGGCTTACGAGCAGTACTTC
V: TRBV10-3; size: NA; J: TRBJ2-1; D: NA; CDR3: CAISESSPLSYNEQFF; DNA: TGTGCCATCAGTGAGTCGAGCCCACTTAGCTACAATGAGCAGTTCTTC
V: TRBV4-1; size: NA; J: TRBJ2-1; D: TRBD2; CDR3: CASSQDLAGHRQHEQFF; DNA: TGCGCCAGCAGCCAAGATCTAGCGGGACATCGCCAACATGAGCAGTTCTTC
V: TRBV7-9; size: NA; J: TRBJ2-7; D: NA; CDR3: CASSLQGLQYF; DNA: TGTGCCAGCAGCCTACAGGGCTTGCAGTACTTC
V: TRBV28; size: NA; J: TRBJ2-5; D: TRBD1; CDR3: CASSPDREEVGETQYF; DNA: TGTGCCAGCAGTCCGGACAGGGAAGAAGTCGGAGAGACCCAGTACTTC
V: TRBV18; size: many; J: TRBJ2-7; D: NA; CDR3: CASSPGDNYEQYF; DNA: TGTGCCAGCTCACCAGGGGACAACTACGAGCAGTACTTC
V: TRBV27; size: NA; J: TRBJ1-5; D: TRBD1; CDR3: CASSVGGYQPQHF; DNA: TGTGCCAGCAGTGTAGGGGGCTATCAGCCCCAGCATTTT
V: TRBV7-9; size: many; J: TRBJ1-6; D: NA; CDR3: CASSFGGRNSPLHF; DNA: TGTGCCAGCAGCTTCGGGGGCAGAAATTCACCCCTCCACTTT
V: TRBV7-9; size: NA; J: TRBJ1-1; D: NA; CDR3: CASSLARESGAFF; DNA: TGTGCCAGCAGCTTAGCCCGGGAATCGGGAGCTTTCTTT
V: TRBV19; size: NA; J: TRBJ1-2; D: NA; CDR3: CASSIREQSYGYTF; DNA: TGTGCCAGTAGTATACGGGAGCAGAGCTATGGCTACACCTTC
V: TRBV28; size: NA; J: TRBJ2-4; D: NA; CDR3: CASSWGGLNIAKNIQYF; DNA: TGTGCCAGCAGTTGGGGGGGCCTGAATATAGCCAAAAACATTCAGTACTTC